This T cell receptor (beta chain) was identified in a study of T cells after yellow fever vaccination. One entry per CDR3 protein, called by TCRdb with MiXCR from the 5' RACE reads. This table holds some 340,000 distinct CDR3 sequences, roughly 4.3% found once. The CDR3 covers 16 residues. Germline CDR1 reads SGHRS; CDR2 reads YFSETQ. The germline V and J ends were trimmed by 3 bases and 0 bases, with 15 bases remaining between them. The receptor comes from a man aged 18 to 35 who received the YFV17D yellow fever vaccine. The gene calls are TRBV5-1 and TRBJ1-1; D perhaps matches TRBD1 (6 bases). The input for sequencing was PBMCs, taken 5 days after the yellow fever booster vaccination. CDR3 DNA: TGCGCCAGCAGCTCTGGGATCCAGGGGATGAACACTGAAGCTTTCTTT. It translates to CASSSGIQGMNTEAFF.